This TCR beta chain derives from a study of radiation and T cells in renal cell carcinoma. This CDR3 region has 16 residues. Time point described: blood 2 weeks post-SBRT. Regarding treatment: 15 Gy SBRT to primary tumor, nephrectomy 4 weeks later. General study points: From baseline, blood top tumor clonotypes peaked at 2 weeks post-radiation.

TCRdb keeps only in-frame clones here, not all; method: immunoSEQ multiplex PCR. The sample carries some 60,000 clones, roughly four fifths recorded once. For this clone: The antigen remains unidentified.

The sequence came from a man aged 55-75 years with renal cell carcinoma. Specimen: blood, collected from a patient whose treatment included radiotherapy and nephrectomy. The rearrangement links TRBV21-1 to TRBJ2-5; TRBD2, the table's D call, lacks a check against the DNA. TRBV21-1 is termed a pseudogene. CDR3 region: CASSKALTLAGGPGYF. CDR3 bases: TGTGCCAGCAGCAAAGCCCTTACCCTAGCGGGAGGGCCGGGGTACTTC.